These 18 T cell receptor delta chains share one sample of origin, sequenced in a study of gammadelta T cells in human blood. TCRdb re-called the RT-PCR reads via CATT. The sample shows some 1,400 delta-chain clones, 15% to 20% of them seen only once. Input material: non-Vgamma9Vdelta2 gamma-delta T cells from infant blood. These TCRs come from a human donor.

As for this clone: It may be a read error: a sequence one base away is much more abundant. The gene calls are TRDV1 and TRDJ1, with 12 positions matching TRDD3. No J segment appears in TCRdb, so it was assigned here by matching the sequence to germline. Germline V gene lookup returns CDR1 TSWWSYY and CDR2 QGS. This CDR3 region has 23 residues. With V trimmed by 3 bases and J by 3 bases, 26 bases remained unmatched. In DNA, the CDR3 is TGTGCTCTTGGGGATCTACCCCAGCCGTACTGGGGGATACCAGGGGAAGGCGCCGATAAACTCATCTTT. Protein: CALGDLPQPYWGIPGEGADKLIF.

In the case of this clone: This likely stems from a read error, as it lies one base from a far larger clone. The chain carries TRDV1 and TRDJ1; TRDD3 matches 10 bases. Losses at the gene ends were 6 bases for V and 0 bases for J; bases not matched to a gene: 40. The CDR3 runs 27 residues. Germline CDR1 is TSWWSYY and CDR2 is QGS. CDR3 residues: CALGLLLELPPRTGGLWPRGDTDKLIF. The DNA of the CDR3 is TGTGCTCTTGGCCTTTTACTCGAACTTCCTCCTCGCACTGGGGGATTGTGGCCTCGTGGGGACACCGATAAACTCATCTTT.

Note on this clone: This probably arose from a read error, given a far larger clone one base away. The chain joins TRDV3 to TRDJ1, with D perhaps TRDD3 (5 bases). The J gene, not given by TCRdb, was assigned here from a germline match of the nucleotide sequence. V lost 5 bases and J lost 2, with 24 bases in between. Germline CDR1 and CDR2: TVYSNPD and GDNSRS (reference sequence). This CDR3 contains 16 residues. CDR3 DNA sequence: TGTGCCACCCATGAGGGATTGGCGACCGGAACCGATAAACTCATCTTT. Its translation: CATHEGLATGTDKLIF.

In the case of this clone: A single base is all that separates this from a far larger clone, so a read error is likely. V gene TRDV1 combines with J gene TRDJ2; D tentatively fits TRDD2 or TRDD3 (9 bases each). The J gene, missing from TCRdb, was assigned here through DNA to germline matching. Germline V gene sequence: CDR1 TSWWSYY, CDR2 QGS. Trimming took off 1 base at V and 2 bases at J, with 23 bases between the two ends. This CDR3 region has 20 residues. The chain's CDR3 is CALGEPFLRTGGYLTAQLFF. CDR3 nucleotide sequence: TGTGCTCTTGGGGAACCCTTCCTACGTACCGGGGGATACTTGACAGCACAACTCTTCTTT.

This clone was detected only a few times. With only one base between it and a far larger clone, this is likely a read error. Other DNA sequences from this sample encode an identical CDR3 as well. The chain couples TRDV1 to TRDJ1; 13 bases are shared with TRDD3. The CDR3 consists of 26 residues. Germline trimming cut 6 bases from V and 0 bases from J; bases unmatched to any gene: 34. Per germline, CDR1 TSWWSYY and CDR2 QGS. This CDR3 reads CALGVFLLGDTPRTRRLSSYTDKLIF. The CDR3 nucleotides read TGTGCTCTTGGAGTTTTCCTACTGGGGGATACGCCCCGTACGAGACGACTCTCCTCGTACACCGATAAACTCATCTTT.

A word on this clone: Since a much larger clone is just one base distant, this may be a read error. Different DNA sequences within this sample yield the same CDR3. The chain is built from TRDV1 and TRDJ2; 12 positions agree with TRDD3. The V segment lost 7 bases and the J segment 4 bases; nucleotides outside the gene matches: 19. The CDR3 sequence is 20 residues long. The germline V gene has CDR1 TSWWSYY and CDR2 QGS. The CDR3 is CALERTRDLGDTRQTAQLFF. CDR3 nucleotide sequence: TGTGCTCTTGAAAGGACGAGGGATCTGGGGGATACGCGTCAGACAGCACAACTCTTCTTT.

This clone has just a few counts. A far larger clone is off by one base, so a read error is likely. V and J are TRDV1 and TRDJ2; 8 bases map to TRDD3. The germline gives CDR1 TSWWSYY, CDR2 QGS. The CDR3 is 25 residues long. V trimming: 1 base; J trimming: 4 bases; junction bases outside the gene matches: 32. CDR3 protein: CALGEPRPPKKWGIRTDQRTAQLFF. For the CDR3, the DNA is TGTGCTCTTGGGGAACCGAGGCCTCCTAAAAAGTGGGGGATCCGTACGGACCAACGGACAGCACAACTCTTCTTT.

To note about this clone: A read error is possible here, since a much larger clone lies one base away. The chain has TRDV1 and TRDJ1; 12 bases are shared with TRDD3. In the absence of a J gene in TCRdb, the DNA was matched to germline to assign it here. The CDR3 spans 20 residues. Germline lookup yields CDR1 TSWWSYY and CDR2 QGS. The V and J ends lost 5 bases and 2 bases, in that order; junction bases with no gene match: 18. This CDR3 is CALGRPLPYWGILSTDKLIF. As DNA, the CDR3 is TGTGCTCTTGGGAGACCCCTTCCTTACTGGGGGATACTAAGTACCGATAAACTCATCTTT.

Concerning this clone itself: This likely stems from a read error, as it lies one base from a far larger clone. The chain combines TRDV1 with TRDJ1, with TRDD3 matching 9 bases. Looked up from germline, CDR1 is TSWWSYY and CDR2 is QGS. This CDR3 has 19 amino acids. Trimming cost V 2 bases and J 3 bases; bases outside gene matches: 16. The CDR3 loop is CALGEILWLGDIPADKLIF. In DNA, the CDR3 is TGTGCTCTTGGGGAAATCCTCTGGTTGGGGGATATTCCAGCCGATAAACTCATCTTT.

This clone was seen a few times. A far larger clone is one base from this, pointing to a likely read error. TRDV3 is the V gene, and the J gene was not called. The CDR3 spans 18 residues. Germline lookup yields CDR1 TVYSNPD and CDR2 GDNSRS (reference sequence). CDR3 sequence reads: CASPEEMVLSDLTAQHFF. The CDR3 bases are TGTGCCTCCCCAGAAGAGATGGTACTCTCGGATCTGACAGCACAACACTTCTTT.

As regards this clone: Compared with germline, one end of the junction differs, possibly owing to a read error. The rearrangement links TRDV2 to TRDJ3; D perhaps matches TRDD3 (5 bases). Germline values: CDR1 GEAIGNYY, CDR2 EKD. The CDR3 contains 18 residues. CDR3 amino acids: CASDTGIRNSWDTRQMFF. CDR3 nucleotide sequence: TGTGCCAGTGACACCGGGATTCGGAACTCCTGGGACACCCGACAGATGTTTTTC.

Details on this clone: A far larger clone is off by one base, so a read error is likely. This sequence joins TRDV2 and TRDJ3; 7 bases agree with TRDD3. Here the J gene came from matching the DNA to germline, since TCRdb omits it. The CDR3 extends over 21 amino acids. Per germline, CDR1 GEAIGNYY and CDR2 EKD. Losses at the gene ends were 0 bases for V and 0 bases for J; bases not matched to a gene: 13. The DNA for the CDR3 is TGTGCCTGTGACACCTGTACTGGGGTATACGCAGGCTCCTGGGACACCCGACAGATGTTTTTC. Translated, it gives CACDTCTGVYAGSWDTRQMFF.

By its share, this clone is medium-sized (0.01 to 0.1%). The rearrangement links TRDV1 to TRDJ1; TRDD3 might be the D (6 bases). V lost 3 bases and J lost 2, with 22 bases in between. CDR3 size: 18 residues. Germline CDR1 is TSWWSYY and CDR2 is QGS. The CDR3 spells CALGETLLGDDLTDKLIF. CDR3 sequence (DNA): TGTGCTCTTGGGGAGACCCTACTTGGGGATGATTTAACCGATAAACTCATCTTT.

Notes on this clone: This sequence is one base from a far larger clone and is likely a read error. The gene calls are TRAV29/DV5 and TRDJ1, with 7 bases lining up with TRDD3. The V gene end was trimmed by 0 bases and the J gene end by 0 bases; junction bases not matched to a gene: 8. The CDR3 length is 16 residues. The germline V gene encodes CDR1 NSMFDY and CDR2 ISSIKDK. The CDR3 sequence: CAASAYWGSYTDKLIF. The CDR3 DNA sequence: TGTGCAGCAAGCGCTTACTGGGGATCCTACACCGATAAACTCATCTTT.

In its sample, this clone is medium-sized. The rearrangement links TRDV1 to TRDJ1; 9 bases are shared with TRDD3. Germline V lookup: CDR1 TSWWSYY, CDR2 QGS. The CDR3 covers 22 residues. V shed 1 base, J shed 1 base, and the junction held 22 bases outside the gene matches. CDR3 sequence: CALGERICAETTLGDPTDKLIF. In nucleotides, the CDR3 is TGTGCTCTTGGGGAACGAATTTGTGCAGAAACAACACTGGGGGACCCCACCGATAAACTCATCTTT.

By sample share, this clone is medium-sized. The gene calls are TRDV1 and TRDJ1; TRDD3 matches 8 bases. V lost 5 bases and J lost 0; bases outside the gene matches: 35. The CDR3 is 25 residues long. Germline loops: CDR1 TSWWSYY, CDR2 QGS. The DNA of the CDR3 is TGTGCTCTTGGGCCTCCCCGGGTCCTACCGTTTTCGTACTGGGGGCCCCCCCGGGACACCGATAAACTCATCTTT. As protein: CALGPPRVLPFSYWGPPRDTDKLIF.

A note on this clone: TCRdb lists the protein of a much larger clone for this DNA, which differs at residue 5, so this is likely a read error; the protein given here is translated from the DNA itself. The chain employs TRDV1 and TRDJ1, with D possibly TRDD3 on 10 matching bases. Here the J gene came from matching the DNA to germline, since TCRdb omits it. Trimming removed 4 bases from V and 2 bases from J, with 26 bases in between. This CDR3 spans 19 amino acids. Germline CDR1 TSWWSYY, CDR2 QGS. CDR3 nucleotide sequence: TGTGCTCTTGGGGGCTTTGGGGCCTTCCTACTGGGGGATACCGATAAACTCATCTTT. It translates to CALGGFGAFLLGDTDKLIF.

On this clone: This may arise from a read error, as a much more abundant clone is one base away. The V and J genes are TRDV3 and TRDJ1; no firm D call. The J gene, absent from TCRdb, was called here by matching the DNA to germline. The ends were cut back, 0 bases at V and 4 bases at J, with 24 bases in the middle. There are 17 residues in the CDR3. Germline-derived CDR1 and CDR2 are TVYSNPD and GDNSRS (reference sequence). The CDR3 DNA is TGTGCCTTTAGCTATGGAATTAACGCGTGCTACATCGATAAACTCATCTTT. Its protein is CAFSYGINACYIDKLIF.